This record looks at one T cell receptor (beta chain) sequence and its context. This entry is derived from a study of shared clonotypes between healthy human individuals. Donors comprised healthy HIV-negative adults lacking recent acute infections or vaccinations. This CDR3 is 15 amino acids long. The ends were cut back, 2 bases at V and 15 bases at J, with 23 bases in the middle. Per the germline V gene, CDR1 is MDHEN and CDR2 is SYDVKM. Some clones are missing from TCRdb's copy, which holds only in-frame ones; the method was immunoSEQ multiplex PCR. The sample lists around 2.5 million clones; roughly 93% were seen once.

The rearrangement joins TRBV28 to TRBJ2-1; D is possibly TRBD2 (5 bases). Sequencing input: naive CD4+ T cells from PBMCs. Documented subset: CD45RA+ positively selected. The receptor was derived from a man aged 18 to 35 in good health. Some clones in this sample may be carry-over from other donors' samples. The CDR3, as DNA: TGTGCCAGCAGTTTACTCGGGTCAGCGGCCAACATGCCGTTCTTC. Translating gives CASSLLGSAANMPFF.